The rows below give T cell receptor beta chains drawn from one sample of a study of Ad26.COV2.S vaccination and SARS-CoV-2 variants. Libraries were prepared by immunoSEQ multiplex PCR; TCRdb keeps only in-frame clonotypes and omits some of them. The sample includes some 320,000 clones, about 82% of them seen just once. The sequences come from peripheral blood, collected in a trial of Ad26.COV2.S vaccine versus placebo. These TCRs come from a person aged 18-65 years who received the Ad26.COV2.S COVID-19 vaccine or a placebo. CDR3s include the opening cysteine and the closing phenylalanine or tryptophan. The D gene is left open where the match is weak. Part of the rows lack a size; the others show once, few, many or a class for expanded clones.

v_gene	abundance	j_gene	d_gene	CDR3nt	CDR3aa
TRBV6-6	once	TRBJ2-7	.	TGTGCCAGCAGTTACGATGGGGCGTACGAGCAGTACTTC	CASSYDGAYEQYF
TRBV6-5	.	TRBJ2-2	.	TGTGCCAGCAGTTTTCTCGGGGGCGGGGAGCTGTTTTTT	CASSFLGGGELFF
TRBV10-3	.	TRBJ2-3	.	TGTGCCATCAAAGTGGCCGTCTCGGCAGATACGCAGTATTTT	CAIKVAVSADTQYF
TRBV24-1	.	TRBJ2-5	TRBD2	TGTGCCACCAGTGATTTGCCACGACTAGCGGGGGGGCCTTGGGAGACCCAGTACTTC	CATSDLPRLAGGPWETQYF
TRBV11-3	.	TRBJ1-3	.	TGTGCCAGCAGCCATACAGCCGGAAACACCATATATTTT	CASSHTAGNTIYF
TRBV2	.	TRBJ2-2	.	TGTGCCAGCAGGGAGGACACTGCGAACACCGGGGAGCTGTTTTTT	CASREDTANTGELFF
TRBV6-4	.	TRBJ2-1	.	TGTGCCAGCAGTAAAGAACACGTAGGATCCTACAATGAGCAGTTCTTC	CASSKEHVGSYNEQFF
TRBV18	.	TRBJ1-1	.	TGTGCCAGCTCACCACTAAGGGCAACAGAGGGGACTGAAGCTTTCTTT	CASSPLRATEGTEAFF
TRBV28	.	TRBJ1-2	.	TGTGCCAGCGCGGGGTCCTCCGGGACAAACTTCTATGGCTACACCTTC	CASAGSSGTNFYGYTF
TRBV5-6	.	TRBJ1-2	.	TGTGCCAGCAGCCGCATTGGGAGGGGCGATTATGGCTACACCTTC	CASSRIGRGDYGYTF
TRBV7-3	.	TRBJ1-1	TRBD1	TGTGCCAGCAGCTTAACGGGACAGGGGGCTCTCATGAACACTGAAGCTTTCTTT	CASSLTGQGALMNTEAFF
TRBV2	.	TRBJ2-3	.	TGTGCCAGCAGGAACAGGGAAGATACGCAGTATTTT	CASRNREDTQYF
TRBV10-1	.	TRBJ1-2	.	TGCGCCAGCAGCTTACAGGCTAACTATGGCTACACCTTC	CASSLQANYGYTF
TRBV11-2	.	TRBJ2-1	TRBD2	TGTGCCAGCAGCTTACAGCGGGGGAATGAGCAGTTCTTC	CASSLQRGNEQFF
TRBV7-2	.	TRBJ1-3	.	TGTGCCAGCAGCTTATCCCCAGGGTTGACCATATATTTT	CASSLSPGLTIYF
TRBV15	.	TRBJ2-5	.	TGTGCCACCAGCCTTCCTGCATGGGGAGAGACCCAGTACTTC	CATSLPAWGETQYF
TRBV30	.	TRBJ2-3	.	TGTGCCTGGAGTATTTCAGATACGCAGTATTTT	CAWSISDTQYF
TRBV5-4	.	TRBJ2-3	.	TGTGCCAGCAGCTCTACTAAACCCCGTACAGATACGCAGTATTTT	CASSSTKPRTDTQYF